Shown below are 15 T cell receptor beta chains from a single sample sequenced in a study of blood T cell repertoires in COVID-19. Assay: immunoSEQ multiplex PCR; the TCRdb copy retains only in-frame clones and omits some. Here the sample spans a few hundred thousand clones, 70% to 90% being singletons. Specimen: PBMCs or T cells enriched from blood (not recorded which). These receptors all stem from a woman aged 45 to 65 who had been exposed to COVID-19.

The chain has TRBV6-1 and TRBJ1-6, with 7 bases lining up with TRBD1. V gave up 1 base and J gave up 7 bases; unmatched junction bases: 1. This CDR3 region has 14 residues. CDR1 and CDR2 (germline): MNHNS, SASEGT. CDR3 sequence (DNA): TGTGCCAGCAGTGAAGTACAGGGGAATTCACCCCTCCACTTT. It translates to CASSEVQGNSPLHF.

The chain recombines TRBV29-1 with TRBJ1-2; the D is unclear. V was clipped by 5 bases and J by 0 bases, with 10 bases between them. Per the germline V gene, CDR1 is SQVTM and CDR2 is ANQGSEA. The CDR3 runs 13 residues. CDR3 region: CSVPLTTNYGYTF. The DNA of the CDR3 is TGCAGCGTTCCCCTCACTACTAACTATGGCTACACCTTC.

This chain joins TRBV28 and TRBJ1-2, with TRBD1 matching 9 bases. The CDR3 contains 15 residues. Germline loops: CDR1 MDHEN, CDR2 SYDVKM. The V segment lost 5 bases and the J segment 6 bases; nucleotides outside the gene matches: 10. The CDR3 nucleotides read TGTGCCAGCAGTCTCCTAGTCGGGACAGGGAATGGCTACACCTTC. This translates into CASSLLVGTGNGYTF.

This clone was observed a few times. This chain joins TRBV28 and TRBJ1-2; D unclear. The CDR3 is 12 amino acids. Germline V gene data show CDR1 as MDHEN and CDR2 as SYDVKM. Trimming left V 5 bases short and J 8 bases short, with 12 bases between. CDR3 bases: TGTGCCAGCAGTAGGAGGTGGGAAGGCTACACCTTC. Amino acid sequence: CASSRRWEGYTF.

This clone has just one count. The V and J genes are TRBV3-1 (or the pseudogene TRBV3-2) and TRBJ1-3; D may be TRBD1 (5 bases). The CDR3 loop spans 16 amino acids. Trimming removed 0 bases at V and 4 bases at J, with 13 bases between. Germline CDR1 and CDR2: LGHDT and YNNKEL (reference sequence). The CDR3 DNA reads as TGTGCCAGCAGCCAAGACGGAGGGTGGGACGGAAACACCATATATTTT. Its protein product is CASSQDGGWDGNTIYF.

The rearrangement links TRBV19 to TRBJ2-3, with 9 bases identical to TRBD1. V lost 9 bases and J lost 4; bases outside the gene matches: 20. The CDR3 has 18 residues. Looked up from germline, CDR1 is LNHDA and CDR2 is SQIVND (reference sequence). CDR3 DNA sequence: TGTGCCAGATCTCCCACAGGGGGCGCGACTTGCCGCGCAGATACGCAGTATTTT. It is translated as CARSPTGGATCRADTQYF.

This chain uses TRBV9 with TRBJ1-1; TRBD1 matches 9 bases. V lost 0 bases and J lost 7; bases outside the gene matches: 10. Germline V gene sequence: CDR1 SGDLS, CDR2 YYNGEE. This CDR3 is 16 amino acids long. In DNA form, the CDR3 reads TGTGCCAGCAGCGTAGGCAGGGACAGGGTAGATGGTGAAGCTTTCTTT. Residues: CASSVGRDRVDGEAFF.

The chain is built from TRBV6-1 and TRBJ1-6; D is ambiguous. The CDR3 is 16 amino acids. The germline V and J ends were trimmed by 2 bases and 3 bases, with 11 bases remaining between them. Germline V gives CDR1 MNHNS, CDR2 SASEGT. As DNA, the CDR3 is TGTGCCAGCAGTGAAAGTTCTAGCAGCTATAATTCACCCCTCCACTTT. Protein sequence: CASSESSSSYNSPLHF.

This clone has just one count. This sequence joins TRBV10-2 and TRBJ1-2; 7 bases match TRBD1. The CDR3 has 14 residues. The V segment lost 4 bases and the J segment 6 bases; nucleotides outside the gene matches: 8. Germline V gene data show CDR1 as WSHSY and CDR2 as SAAADI. CDR3 DNA sequence: TGCGCCAGCAGTGGCGACAGGGCGCGGGATGGCTACACCTTC. This codes for CASSGDRARDGYTF.

This chain joins TRBV19 and TRBJ2-7; 10 positions agree with TRBD1. The germline gives CDR1 LNHDA, CDR2 SQIVND (reference sequence). V was clipped by 9 bases and J by 3 bases; unmatched bases: 8. This CDR3 contains 14 residues. The CDR3 nucleotides read TGTGCCAGCCGAGGACAGGGGGTGAGCTACGAGCAGTACTTC. Translating it yields CASRGQGVSYEQYF.

The chain uses TRBV7-2 and TRBJ1-6, with unresolved D. The germline CDR1 and CDR2 sequences are SGHTA and FQGNSA. The CDR3 is made up of 16 amino acids. V was cut by 5 bases and J by 9 bases, with 20 bases left in between. The CDR3 region has the DNA TGTGCCAGCAGCACCCTGGGCGGAGGACTGGGTTCACCCCTCCACTTT. It encodes CASSTLGGGLGSPLHF.

The chain uses TRBV19 and TRBJ1-1, with D perhaps matching TRBD1 (6 bases). Between the trimmed V and J ends, which lost 2 bases and 4 bases, there was a span of 17 bases. Germline CDR1 is LNHDA and CDR2 is SQIVND (reference sequence). The CDR3 runs to 16 residues. CDR3 sequence (DNA): TGTGCCAGTAGTATACCCCGGGACATATTTTTCACTGAAGCTTTCTTT. Translating gives CASSIPRDIFFTEAFF.

The chain employs TRBV7-2 and TRBJ1-5, with D tentatively TRBD1 (5 bases). The CDR3 contains 15 residues. V was cut by 3 bases and J by 7 bases, with 16 bases left in between. Germline V gene lookup returns CDR1 SGHTA and CDR2 FQGNSA. The DNA for the CDR3 is TGTGCCAGCAGCTTGTACGGGGGATTTGGGCAGCCCCAGCATTTT. It encodes CASSLYGGFGQPQHF.

In its sample, this clone was seen a few times. V usage is TRBV7-3 and J usage is TRBJ1-1; 7 positions agree with TRBD1. The J segment lost 1 base and the V segment lost 5 bases, leaving 10 bases of the junction unmatched. The CDR3 sequence is 16 residues long. Germline values: CDR1 SGHTA, CDR2 FQGTGA. The CDR3 DNA reads TGTGCCAGCAGCCCACCCTCGGGACAGAAGAACACTGAAGCTTTCTTT. It codes for CASSPPSGQKNTEAFF.

This clone was seen a single time. The chain combines TRBV6-5 with TRBJ2-7, with TRBD2 matching over 7 bases. This CDR3 comprises 15 residues. V dropped 4 bases and J dropped 0; count of bases not matched to a gene: 6. Germline loops: CDR1 MNHEY, CDR2 SVGAGI. CDR3 sequence (DNA): TGTGCCAGCAGTTTCGGGACTACCAACTCCTACGAGCAGTACTTC. This translates into CASSFGTTNSYEQYF.